The next 20 T cell receptor beta chains were all read from a single sample in a study of shared clonotypes between healthy human individuals. Using immunoSEQ multiplex PCR, the repertoire was profiled, and TCRdb retains in-frame clones only, with some absent. In the table there are about 470,000 clones, roughly 77% of which are singletons. The sample consisted of PBMCs. These receptors were obtained from a woman between 40 and 55 years old in good health. Some clones in this sample may be carry-over from other donors' samples.

This chain connects TRBV30 to TRBJ1-1; no clear D gene. This CDR3 spans 13 amino acids. In germline, CDR1 is GTSNPN, CDR2 SVGIG (reference sequence). V lost 3 bases to trimming and J lost 6 bases, with 14 bases between them. In nucleotides, the CDR3 is TGTGCCTGGAGGGGGAAGGTGAGGGCTGAAGCTTTCTTT. Translation gives CAWRGKVRAEAFF.

V and J are TRBV7-9 and TRBJ1-2; maybe TRBD1 (5 bases). Trimming shortened V by 5 bases and J by 4 bases, and 17 bases separated the two germline ends. The CDR3 length is 15 residues. Germline V CDR1 and CDR2: SEHNR, FQNEAQ (reference sequence). The CDR3 coding sequence is TGTGCCAGCAGCCCCCGCCCAGGGTCTAGCTATGGCTACACCTTC. As protein: CASSPRPGSSYGYTF.

The chain has TRBV21-1 and TRBJ2-2; the DNA was not compared with TRBD2, the D call given in the table. TRBV21-1 is marked as a pseudogene. This CDR3 is built from 15 residues. CDR3 nucleotide sequence: TGTGCCAGTTCCCCGTCGGGGGGGCTCACCGGGGAGCTGTTTTTT. Protein: CASSPSGGLTGELFF.

This clone turned up a few times. The rearrangement uses TRBV27 and TRBJ2-2; TRBD2 is a possible D gene (6 bases). CDR3 length: 14 residues. V gave up 5 bases and J gave up 7 bases, with 14 bases separating them. Germline CDR1 MNHEY, CDR2 SMNVEV (reference sequence). CDR3 bases: TGTGCCAGCAGTCGGGACTCACGGTTCGGGGAGCTGTTTTTT. Amino acids: CASSRDSRFGELFF.

This clone was seen only once. The chain links TRBV6-1 to TRBJ1-3, with D unclear. The CDR3 extends over 14 amino acids. V lost 2 bases and J 0 bases, leaving 5 bases between the germline ends. The germline V gene encodes CDR1 MNHNS and CDR2 SASEGT. The CDR3 bases are TGTGCCAGCAGTGAATCCGCCTCTGGAAACACCATATATTTT. Its protein product is CASSESASGNTIYF.

This clone was picked up a small number of times. The V and J genes are TRBV9 and TRBJ1-2, with 7 bases matching TRBD1. Germline V CDR1 and CDR2: SGDLS, YYNGEE. The CDR3 has 15 residues. J gave up 4 bases and V 0 bases, and 6 bases lay outside the gene matches. The CDR3 reads CASSVGVGGVYGYTF. For the CDR3, the DNA is TGTGCCAGCAGCGTAGGTGTAGGGGGCGTCTATGGCTACACCTTC.

V and J are TRBV30 and TRBJ2-2; 11 bases fit TRBD2. This CDR3 has 14 amino acids. Germline CDR1 reads GTSNPN; CDR2 reads SVGIG (reference sequence). Trimming removed 1 base from V and 7 bases from J; junction bases left unmatched: 2. The CDR3 nucleotides are TGTGCCTGGAGTGCGGGACTAGCGGACGGGGAGCTGTTTTTT. Protein: CAWSAGLADGELFF.

The V and J genes are TRBV19 and TRBJ2-1; D is possibly TRBD2 (5 bases). This CDR3 is 14 amino acids long. Germline CDR1 reads LNHDA; CDR2 reads SQIVND (reference sequence). Trimming cost V 2 bases and J 7 bases, with 12 bases left between them. The CDR3 loop reads CASSIMVAMNEQFF. The DNA of the CDR3 is TGTGCCAGTAGTATAATGGTAGCGATGAATGAGCAGTTCTTC.

The chain joins TRBV5-1 to TRBJ2-7, with D possibly TRBD2 on 5 matching bases. The V end was cut by 0 bases, the J end by 1 base, with 11 bases between. The CDR3 contains 15 residues. The germline CDR1 and CDR2 sequences are SGHRS and YFSETQ. Here the CDR3 DNA reads TGCGCCAGCAGCTTGGAAGGGAGAAGGTCCTACGAGCAGTACTTC. It yields the protein CASSLEGRRSYEQYF.

This clone was seen a single time. The CDR3 reads CASVSGFRETQYF. DNA for the CDR3: TGTGCCAGCGTTTCAGGGTTCCGGGAGACCCAGTACTTC. The chain links TRBV28 to TRBJ2-5; tentatively, D is TRBD1 (5 bases). CDR3 length equals 13 residues. Germline V lookup: CDR1 MDHEN, CDR2 SYDVKM. Trimming removed 8 bases at V and 5 bases at J, with 15 bases between. Variable domain in full (rest from reference TRBV28 and TRBJ2-5): DVKVTQSSRYLVKRTGEKVFLECVQDMDHENMFWYRQDPGLGLRLIYFSYDVKMKEKGDIPEGYSVSREKKERFSLILESASTNQTSMYLCASVSGFRETQYFGPGTRLLVL.

The rearrangement joins TRBV7-3 to TRBJ2-5, with no clear D. The CDR3 has 13 amino acids. CDR1 is SGHTA, CDR2 FQGTGA, per germline. Trimming took off 1 base at V and 5 bases at J, with 8 bases between the two ends. CDR3 residues: CASSLMGYETQYF. DNA for the CDR3: TGTGCCAGCAGCTTAATGGGGTATGAGACCCAGTACTTC.

The chain couples TRBV7-3 to TRBJ2-1; a possible D gene is TRBD1 (5 bases). Germline V gene lookup returns CDR1 SGHTA and CDR2 FQGTGA. Deletions cut 2 bases from V and 6 bases from J, with 8 bases between. The CDR3 contains 13 residues. CDR3 sequence reads: CASSLSQGNEQFF. CDR3 sequence (DNA): TGTGCCAGCAGCTTATCCCAGGGCAATGAGCAGTTCTTC.

This chain uses TRBV27 with TRBJ1-6; no firm D call. From germline, CDR1 is MNHEY and CDR2 SMNVEV (reference sequence). Between the trimmed V and J ends, which lost 3 bases and 5 bases, there was a span of 11 bases. This CDR3 spans 15 amino acids. This chain's CDR3 is CASSFASPDNSPLHF. CDR3 bases: TGTGCCAGCAGTTTCGCATCCCCAGATAATTCACCCCTCCACTTT.

On this clone itself: A much larger clone sits a single nucleotide away, making a read error possible. As DNA, the CDR3 is TGTGCCAGCAGCCCCAACACAGATACGCAGTATTTT. Amino acids: CASSPNTDTQYF. The chain is built from TRBV7-9 and TRBJ2-3; D gene ambiguous. Germline CDR1 is SEHNR and CDR2 is FQNEAQ (reference sequence). This CDR3 comprises 12 residues. The V and J ends lost 5 bases and 2 bases respectively, with 5 bases between them.

On this clone itself: Other DNA sequences from this sample encode an identical CDR3 as well. The chain combines TRBV20-1 with TRBJ1-1; tentative D call: TRBD1 (5 bases). This CDR3 contains 11 residues. Trimming pared 0 bases from V and 6 bases from J, leaving 5 bases between. In germline, CDR1 is DFQATT, CDR2 SNEGSKA (reference sequence). The CDR3 reads CSAREGAEAFF. In nucleotides, the CDR3 is TGCAGTGCTAGAGAAGGGGCTGAAGCTTTCTTT.

This chain connects TRBV6-6 to TRBJ2-3, with 8 bases identical to TRBD2. V trimming: 10 bases; J trimming: 2 bases; junction bases outside the gene matches: 8. The CDR3 loop spans 14 amino acids. The V gene's germline CDR1 is MNHNY and CDR2 SVGAGI (reference sequence). The CDR3 sequence is CANRAGASTDTQYF. CDR3 coding DNA: TGTGCCAACAGAGCGGGAGCTTCCACAGATACGCAGTATTTT.

In this sample, this clone turned up once. J is TRBJ1-2 and V is TRBV10-2; TRBD1 agrees at 7 bases. CDR1 is WSHSY, CDR2 SAAADI, per germline. The CDR3 spans 22 residues. The ends lost 8 bases at V and 0 bases at J; junction bases unmatched: 30. CDR3 in DNA: TGCGCCAGCTCCGCCGTTTTATCGAGGCGGCAGGGACAGAGTATTGCTAACTATGGCTACACCTTC. Its protein product is CASSAVLSRRQGQSIANYGYTF.

The V gene is TRBV25-1, the J gene TRBJ2-7; no definite D call. The CDR3 covers 16 residues. In germline, CDR1 is MGHDK, CDR2 SYGVNS. The V end was cut by 3 bases, the J end by 3 bases, with 18 bases between. CDR3 loop: CASSDPRTAGGYEQYF. DNA for the CDR3: TGTGCCAGCAGTGACCCCAGGACGGCAGGCGGCTACGAGCAGTACTTC.

V is TRBV19 and J is TRBJ1-5; a weak D match, TRBD1 (5 bases). The CDR3 runs 18 residues. Between the trimmed V and J ends, which lost 8 bases and 1 base, there was a span of 24 bases. The germline gives CDR1 LNHDA, CDR2 SQIVND (reference sequence). CDR3 sequence reads: CASGPRGQLGGSNQPQHF. The CDR3 DNA sequence: TGTGCCAGTGGCCCTCGGGGCCAACTGGGAGGGAGCAATCAGCCCCAGCATTTT.

To note about this clone: Relative to the germline gene, one junction end is altered; a read error may explain this. CDR3: CASSSRRSSYNEQLF. As DNA, the CDR3 is TGTGCCAGCAGTTCCAGGAGGAGCTCCTACAATGAGCAGCTCTTC. V is TRBV28 and J is TRBJ2-1; D possibly corresponds to TRBD2 (5 bases). The CDR3 extends over 15 amino acids. Per the germline V gene, CDR1 is MDHEN and CDR2 is SYDVKM. Based on the CDR3 plus reference TRBV28 and TRBJ2-1, the full variable domain is DVKVTQSSRYLVKRTGEKVFLECVQDMDHENMFWYRQDPGLGLRLIYFSYDVKMKEKGDIPEGYSVSREKKERFSLILESASTNQTSMYLCASSSRRSSYNEQLFGPGTRLTVL.